Presented here are 8 T cell receptor beta chains from one specimen sequenced in a study of OX40 agonist ivuxolimab in advanced cancers. Sequencing was performed with immunoSEQ multiplex PCR; in TCRdb, only in-frame clones are kept and a portion is missing. This table holds around 65,000 clones, approximately 93% found once. The material sequenced was CD4+ or CD8+ T cells sorted from blood, taken in a trial of the OX40 agonist ivuxolimab. Every receptor here comes from an adult with an advanced solid tumor such as melanoma, head and neck, liver or kidney cancer.

This chain uses TRBV23-1 with TRBJ1-3; TRBD1 is a possible D gene (6 bases). Being an ORF, TRBV23-1 has a function that is uncertain. The CDR3 extends over 15 amino acids. Trimming removed 2 bases at V and 0 bases at J, with 8 bases between. CDR3 coding DNA: TGCGCCAGCAGTCAAGACAGGACCTCTGGAAACACCATATATTTT. Encoded protein: CASSQDRTSGNTIYF.

This sequence joins TRBV5-6 and TRBJ1-3; possibly TRBD1 for D (6 bases). CDR1 and CDR2 (germline): SGHDT, YYEEEE. The V end was cut by 0 bases, the J end by 4 bases, with 11 bases between. CDR3 length equals 15 residues. The CDR3 reads CASSLVAGDGNTIYF. The CDR3 DNA is TGTGCCAGCAGCTTGGTGGCAGGGGACGGAAACACCATATATTTT.

The gene calls are TRBV14 and TRBJ2-7; the match to TRBD1 covers 8 bases. The CDR3 runs 13 residues. J gave up 7 bases and V 5 bases, and 7 bases lay outside the gene matches. Looked up from germline, CDR1 is SGHDN and CDR2 is FVKESK. The CDR3 DNA reads TGTGCCAGCAGCGTAGGGACAGGCGGGGAGCAGTACTTC. Encoded protein: CASSVGTGGEQYF.

This rearrangement joins TRBV7-8 to TRBJ1-3; D not certain. V lost 8 bases and J lost 0, with 14 bases in between. The germline CDR1 and CDR2 sequences are SGHVS and FQNEAQ. The CDR3 is 15 amino acids. CDR3 nucleotide sequence: TGTGCCAGCCGTGGCAGCCCGGGCTCTGGAAACACCATATATTTT. Protein: CASRGSPGSGNTIYF.

This rearrangement joins TRBV28 to TRBJ1-2, with D possibly matching TRBD1 (5 bases). Trimming took 7 bases from V and 5 from J, leaving 17 bases between them. The length of the CDR3 is 14 residues. Germline assignment: CDR1 MDHEN and CDR2 SYDVKM. The CDR3 reads CASKPPGGGYGYTF. CDR3 coding DNA: TGTGCCAGCAAACCCCCTGGGGGAGGGTATGGCTACACCTTC.

This clone was counted between two and nine times. This rearrangement joins TRBV7-7 to TRBJ2-5, with TRBD2 identical over 12 bases. V lost 5 bases and J lost 3; bases outside the gene matches: 4. The CDR3 has 15 residues. Looked up from germline, CDR1 is SSHAT and CDR2 is FNYEAQ (reference sequence). The CDR3 nucleotides read TGTGCCAGCAGCCCCCGACTAGCGGGAGAAGAGACCCAGTACTTC. Protein product: CASSPRLAGEETQYF.

The chain employs TRBV6-5 and TRBJ2-1; D is possibly TRBD1 or TRBD2 (6 bases each). Germline V gene lookup returns CDR1 MNHEY and CDR2 SVGAGI. With 0 bases removed from V and 4 bases from J, the gap between germline ends came to 13 bases. CDR3 length: 16 residues. The CDR3 here is CASSYSNRGPYNEQFF. The DNA for the CDR3 is TGTGCCAGCAGTTACTCTAATCGGGGGCCGTACAATGAGCAGTTCTTC.

The V call is TRBV5-6, the J call TRBJ1-1; D is unresolved. CDR1 is SGHDT and CDR2 is YYEEEE in the germline V gene. The CDR3 runs to 16 residues. Deletions cut 7 bases from V and 0 bases from J, with 19 bases between. DNA for the CDR3: TGTGCCAGCCAGTGGCACAGCACTATTCTGAACACTGAAGCTTTCTTT. This gives the protein CASQWHSTILNTEAFF.